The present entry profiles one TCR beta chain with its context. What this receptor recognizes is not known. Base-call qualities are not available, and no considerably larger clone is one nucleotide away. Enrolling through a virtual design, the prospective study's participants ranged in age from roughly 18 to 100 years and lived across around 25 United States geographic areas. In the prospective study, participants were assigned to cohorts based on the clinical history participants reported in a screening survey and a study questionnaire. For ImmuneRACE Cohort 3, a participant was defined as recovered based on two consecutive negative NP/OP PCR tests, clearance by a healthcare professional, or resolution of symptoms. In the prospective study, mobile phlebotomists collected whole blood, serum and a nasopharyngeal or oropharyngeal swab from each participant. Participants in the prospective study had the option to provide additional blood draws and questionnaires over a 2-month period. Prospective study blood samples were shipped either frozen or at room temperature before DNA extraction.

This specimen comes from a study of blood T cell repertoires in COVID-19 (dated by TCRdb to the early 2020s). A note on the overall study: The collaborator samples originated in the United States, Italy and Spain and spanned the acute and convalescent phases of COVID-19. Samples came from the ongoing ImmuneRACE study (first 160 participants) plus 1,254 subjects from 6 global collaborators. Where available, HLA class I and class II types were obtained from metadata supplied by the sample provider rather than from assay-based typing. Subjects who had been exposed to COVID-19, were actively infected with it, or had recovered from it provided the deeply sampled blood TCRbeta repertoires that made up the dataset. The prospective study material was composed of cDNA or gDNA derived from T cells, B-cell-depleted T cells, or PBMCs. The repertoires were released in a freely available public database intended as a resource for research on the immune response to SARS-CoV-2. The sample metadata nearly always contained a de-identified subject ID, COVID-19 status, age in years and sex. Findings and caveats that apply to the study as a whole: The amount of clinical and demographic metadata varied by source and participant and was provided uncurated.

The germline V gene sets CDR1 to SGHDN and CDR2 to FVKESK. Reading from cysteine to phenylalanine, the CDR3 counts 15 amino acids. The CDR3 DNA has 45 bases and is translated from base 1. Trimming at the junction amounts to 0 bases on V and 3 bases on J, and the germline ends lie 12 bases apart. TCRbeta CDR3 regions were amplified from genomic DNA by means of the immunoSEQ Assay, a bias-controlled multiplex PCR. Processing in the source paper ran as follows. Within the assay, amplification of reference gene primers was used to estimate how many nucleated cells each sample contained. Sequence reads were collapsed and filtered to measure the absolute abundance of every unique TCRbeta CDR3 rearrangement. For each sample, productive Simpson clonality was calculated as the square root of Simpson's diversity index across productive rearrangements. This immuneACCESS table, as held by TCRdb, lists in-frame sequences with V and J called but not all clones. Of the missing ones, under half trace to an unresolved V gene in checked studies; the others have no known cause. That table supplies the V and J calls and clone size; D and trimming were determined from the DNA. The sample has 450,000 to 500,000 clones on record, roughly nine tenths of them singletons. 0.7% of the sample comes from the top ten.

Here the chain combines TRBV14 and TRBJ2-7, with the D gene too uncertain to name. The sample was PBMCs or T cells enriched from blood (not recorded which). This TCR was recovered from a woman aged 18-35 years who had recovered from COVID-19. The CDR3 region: CASSQEGTVDYEQYF. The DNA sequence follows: TGTGCCAGCAGCCAAGAAGGCACAGTGGACTACGAGCAGTACTTC.